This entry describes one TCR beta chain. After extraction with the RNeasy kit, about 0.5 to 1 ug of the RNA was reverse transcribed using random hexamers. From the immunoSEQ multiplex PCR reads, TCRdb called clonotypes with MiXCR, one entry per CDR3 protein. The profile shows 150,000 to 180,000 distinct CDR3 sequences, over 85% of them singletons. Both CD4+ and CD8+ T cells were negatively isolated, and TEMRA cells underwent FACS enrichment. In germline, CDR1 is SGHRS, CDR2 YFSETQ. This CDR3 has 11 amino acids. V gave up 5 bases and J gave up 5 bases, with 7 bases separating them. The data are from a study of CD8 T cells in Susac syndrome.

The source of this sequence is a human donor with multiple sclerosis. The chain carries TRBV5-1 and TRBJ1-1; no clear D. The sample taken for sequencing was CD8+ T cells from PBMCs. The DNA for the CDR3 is TGCGCCAGCAGGCTGGGGACTGAAGCTTTCTTT. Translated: CASRLGTEAFF.